The clone carrying this T cell receptor (beta chain) occurred a few times. What it recognizes is unknown. Trimming stripped 6 bases from V and 0 bases from J, with 12 bases between. The CDR3 has 15 residues. The germline V gene encodes CDR1 SGHNT and CDR2 YENEEA. The data were obtained in a study of T cells in localized non-small cell lung cancer. TCRdb's copy holds only in-frame clones and misses some; the assay was immunoSEQ multiplex PCR. The profile shows around 3,000 clones, more than 25% of them singletons. Study-level results: Tumor showed lower T cell clonality than uninvolved adjacent lung, where it was highest. Overall survival was longer when the density of T cells in the blood was higher. Only one tumor region went through sequencing, so heterogeneity may still be there. Detection in adjacent lung was observed for a median around 50 of the top 100 tumor clones.

The chain couples TRBV11-3 to TRBJ1-5; D remains ambiguous. The source was lung tumor tissue, collected before any cancer treatment. This sequence originates from a female donor over 55 with stage II squamous cell lung carcinoma. The CDR3 DNA sequence: TGTGCCAGCAGTTTAATGTCTCATAGCAATCAGCCCCAGCATTTT. Protein sequence: CASSLMSHSNQPQHF. The entire variable domain, with the rest obtained from reference TRBV11-3 and TRBJ1-5, is as follows: EAGVVQSPRYKIIEKKQPVAFWCNPISGHNTLYWYLQNLGQGPELLIRYENEEAVDDSQLPKDRFSAERLKGVDSTLKIQPAELGDSAVYLCASSLMSHSNQPQHFGDGTRLSIL.